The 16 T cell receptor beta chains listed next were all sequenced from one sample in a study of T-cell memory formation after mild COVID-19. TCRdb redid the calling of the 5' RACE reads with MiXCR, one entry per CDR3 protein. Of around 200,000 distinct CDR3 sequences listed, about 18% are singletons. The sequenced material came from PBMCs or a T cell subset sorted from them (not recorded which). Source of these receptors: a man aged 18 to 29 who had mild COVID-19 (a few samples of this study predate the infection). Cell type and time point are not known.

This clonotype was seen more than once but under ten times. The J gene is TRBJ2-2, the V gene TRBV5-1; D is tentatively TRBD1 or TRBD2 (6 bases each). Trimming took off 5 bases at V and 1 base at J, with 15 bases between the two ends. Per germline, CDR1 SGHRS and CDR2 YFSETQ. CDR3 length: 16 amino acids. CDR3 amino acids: CASRPLEGVNTGELFF. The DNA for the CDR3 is TGCGCCAGCAGACCTCTGGAGGGGGTGAACACCGGGGAGCTGTTTTTT.

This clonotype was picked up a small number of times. CDR3 sequence (DNA): TGCAGCGTTGAAAGGGGGCGAGTCAATGAGCAGTTCTTC. It translates to CSVERGRVNEQFF. V gene TRBV29-1 combines with J gene TRBJ2-1; 7 bases line up with TRBD1. Per the germline V gene, CDR1 is SQVTM and CDR2 is ANQGSEA. This CDR3 has 13 amino acids. The junction had 4 bases not matched to a gene; V was cut back by 2 bases and J by 6 bases.

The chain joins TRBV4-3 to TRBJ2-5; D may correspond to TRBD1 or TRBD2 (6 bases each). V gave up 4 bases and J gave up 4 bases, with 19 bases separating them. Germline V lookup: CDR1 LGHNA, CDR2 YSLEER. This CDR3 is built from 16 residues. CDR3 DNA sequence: TGCGCCAGCAGCCGGGGCCGGGGGCAGGGCATAGAGACCCAGTACTTC. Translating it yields CASSRGRGQGIETQYF.

The DNA of the CDR3 is TGCGCCAGCAGCCCGGAGGGACAGGGCGGGATAGCTTTCTTT. Translation: CASSPEGQGGIAFF. The V gene is TRBV5-1, the J gene TRBJ1-1; TRBD1 matches at 9 bases. Looked up from germline, CDR1 is SGHRS and CDR2 is YFSETQ. With 4 bases clipped from V and 10 bases from J, the junction kept 11 bases outside the gene matches. CDR3 length: 14 amino acids.

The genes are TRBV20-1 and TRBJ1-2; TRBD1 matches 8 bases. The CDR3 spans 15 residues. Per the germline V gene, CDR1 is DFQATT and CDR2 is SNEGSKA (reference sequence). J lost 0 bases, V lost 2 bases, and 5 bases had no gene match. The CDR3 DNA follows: TGCAGTGCTAGACCGACAGGGGAGGCTAACTATGGCTACACCTTC. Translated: CSARPTGEANYGYTF.

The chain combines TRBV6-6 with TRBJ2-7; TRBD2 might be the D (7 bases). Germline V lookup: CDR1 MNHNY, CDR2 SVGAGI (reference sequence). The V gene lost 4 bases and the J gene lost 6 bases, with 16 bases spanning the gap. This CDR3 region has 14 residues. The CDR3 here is CASSSRGGESEQYV. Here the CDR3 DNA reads TGTGCCAGCAGTTCCAGGGGAGGGGAATCCGAGCAGTACGTC.

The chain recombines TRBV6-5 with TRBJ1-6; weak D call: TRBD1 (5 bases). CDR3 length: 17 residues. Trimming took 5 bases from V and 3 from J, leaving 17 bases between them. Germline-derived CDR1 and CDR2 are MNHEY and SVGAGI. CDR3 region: CASSTGTPKFYNSPLHF. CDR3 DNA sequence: TGTGCCAGCAGTACCGGGACGCCGAAGTTCTATAATTCACCCCTCCACTTT.

DNA for the CDR3: TGTGCCAGCAGACAGGGGACAGGGAATTCACCCCTCCACTTT. Translation: CASRQGTGNSPLHF. The rearrangement links TRBV6-4 to TRBJ1-6; TRBD1 matches 9 bases. J lost 7 bases, V lost 6 bases, and 4 bases had no gene match. The germline CDR1 and CDR2 sequences are MRHNA and SNTAGT. CDR3 length equals 14 residues.

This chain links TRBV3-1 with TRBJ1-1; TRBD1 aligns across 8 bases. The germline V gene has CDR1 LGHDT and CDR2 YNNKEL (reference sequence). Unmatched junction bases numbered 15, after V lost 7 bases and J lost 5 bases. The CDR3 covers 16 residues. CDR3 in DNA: TGTGCCAGCACCCCCGACAGGGGCGGAAGAAGTACTGAAGCTTTCTTT. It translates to CASTPDRGGRSTEAFF.

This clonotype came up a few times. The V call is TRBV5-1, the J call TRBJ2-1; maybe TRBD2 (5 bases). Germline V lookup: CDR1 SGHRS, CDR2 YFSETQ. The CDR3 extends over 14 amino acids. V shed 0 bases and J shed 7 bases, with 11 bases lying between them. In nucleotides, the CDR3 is TGCGCCAGCAGCTTGGAAGGGCCGGGGAATGAGCAGTTCTTC. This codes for CASSLEGPGNEQFF.

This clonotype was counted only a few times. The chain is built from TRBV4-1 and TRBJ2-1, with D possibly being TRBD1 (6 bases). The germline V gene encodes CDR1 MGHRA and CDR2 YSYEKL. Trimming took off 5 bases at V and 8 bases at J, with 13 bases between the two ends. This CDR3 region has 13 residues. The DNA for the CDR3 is TGCGCCAGCAGCTTCGGACAGCCGGATGAGCAGTTCTTC. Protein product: CASSFGQPDEQFF.

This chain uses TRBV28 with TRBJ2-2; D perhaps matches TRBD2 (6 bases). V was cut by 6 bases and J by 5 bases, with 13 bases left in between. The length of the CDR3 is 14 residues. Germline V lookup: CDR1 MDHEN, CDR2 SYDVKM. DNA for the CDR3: TGTGCCAGCAGGAATAGGGCGGGGACCGGGGAGCTGTTTTTT. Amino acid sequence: CASRNRAGTGELFF.

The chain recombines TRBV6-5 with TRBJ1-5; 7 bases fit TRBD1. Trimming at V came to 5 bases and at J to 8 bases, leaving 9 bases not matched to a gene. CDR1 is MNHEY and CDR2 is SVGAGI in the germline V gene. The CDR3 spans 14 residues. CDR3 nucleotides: TGTGCCAGCAGTCGGACAGGCCCTTCCGAGCCCCAGCATTTT. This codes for CASSRTGPSEPQHF.

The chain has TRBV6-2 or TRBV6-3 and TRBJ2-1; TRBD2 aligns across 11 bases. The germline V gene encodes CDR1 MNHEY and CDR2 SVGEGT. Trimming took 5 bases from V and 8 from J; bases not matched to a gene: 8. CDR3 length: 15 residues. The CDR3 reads CASSLRLAGLDEQFF. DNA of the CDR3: TGTGCCAGCAGTCTAAGACTAGCGGGATTAGATGAGCAGTTCTTC.

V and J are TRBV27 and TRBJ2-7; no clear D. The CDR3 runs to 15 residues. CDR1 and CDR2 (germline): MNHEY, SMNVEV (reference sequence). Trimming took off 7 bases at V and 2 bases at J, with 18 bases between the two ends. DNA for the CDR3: TGTGCCAGCATCCCATCGCACGCTATCCCCTACGAGCAGTACGTC. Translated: CASIPSHAIPYEQYV.

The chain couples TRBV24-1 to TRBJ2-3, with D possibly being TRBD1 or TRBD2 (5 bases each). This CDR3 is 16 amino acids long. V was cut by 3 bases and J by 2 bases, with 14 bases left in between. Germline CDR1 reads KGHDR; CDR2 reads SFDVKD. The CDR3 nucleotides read TGTGCCACCAGTGATACAGGACGGGGCGACACAGATACGCAGTATTTT. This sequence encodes CATSDTGRGDTDTQYF.